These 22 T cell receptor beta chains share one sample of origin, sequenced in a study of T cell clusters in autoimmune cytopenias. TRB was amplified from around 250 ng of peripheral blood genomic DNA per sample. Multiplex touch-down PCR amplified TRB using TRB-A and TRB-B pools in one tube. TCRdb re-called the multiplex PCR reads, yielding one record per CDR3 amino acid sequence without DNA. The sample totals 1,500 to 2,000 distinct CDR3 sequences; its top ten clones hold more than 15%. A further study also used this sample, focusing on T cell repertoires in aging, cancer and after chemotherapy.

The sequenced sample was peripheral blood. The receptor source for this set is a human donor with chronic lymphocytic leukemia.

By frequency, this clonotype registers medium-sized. CDR3 amino acids: CASSLALSGGSTDTQYF. The chain uses TRBV5-6 and TRBJ2-3; TCRdb's D gene call, TRBD1, goes unchecked for lack of DNA. This CDR3 spans 17 amino acids. CDR1 is SGHDT, CDR2 YYEEEE, per germline.

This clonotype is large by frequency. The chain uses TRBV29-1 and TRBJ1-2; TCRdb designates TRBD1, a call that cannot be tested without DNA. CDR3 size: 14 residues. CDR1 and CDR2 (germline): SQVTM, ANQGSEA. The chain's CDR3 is CSAAGQGVDYGYTF.

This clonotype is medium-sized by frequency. CDR3 region: CASSYYALGNSPLHF. V usage is TRBV7-2 and J usage is TRBJ1-6. From germline, CDR1 is SGHTA and CDR2 FQGNSA. The CDR3 runs 15 residues.

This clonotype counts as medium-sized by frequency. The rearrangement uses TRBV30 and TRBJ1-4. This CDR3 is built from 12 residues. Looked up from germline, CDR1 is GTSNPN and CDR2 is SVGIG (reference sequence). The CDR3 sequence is CACLRHNEKLFF.

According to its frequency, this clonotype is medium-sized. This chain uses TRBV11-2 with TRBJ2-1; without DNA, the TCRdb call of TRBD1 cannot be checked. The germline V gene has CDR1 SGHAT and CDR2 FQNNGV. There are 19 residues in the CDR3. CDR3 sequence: CASSLAYGFQGSPYNEQFF.

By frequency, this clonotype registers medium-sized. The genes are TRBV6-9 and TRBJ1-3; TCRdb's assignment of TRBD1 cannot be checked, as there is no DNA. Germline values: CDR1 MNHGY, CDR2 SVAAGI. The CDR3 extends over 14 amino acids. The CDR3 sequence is CASRKTASGNTIYF.

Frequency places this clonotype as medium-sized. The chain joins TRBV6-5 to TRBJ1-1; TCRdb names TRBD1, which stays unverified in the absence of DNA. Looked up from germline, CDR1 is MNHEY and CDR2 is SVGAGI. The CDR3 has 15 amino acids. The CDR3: CASSYQGQANTEAFF.

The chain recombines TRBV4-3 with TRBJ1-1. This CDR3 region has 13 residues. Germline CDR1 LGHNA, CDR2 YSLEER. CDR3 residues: CASSQDRNTEAFF.

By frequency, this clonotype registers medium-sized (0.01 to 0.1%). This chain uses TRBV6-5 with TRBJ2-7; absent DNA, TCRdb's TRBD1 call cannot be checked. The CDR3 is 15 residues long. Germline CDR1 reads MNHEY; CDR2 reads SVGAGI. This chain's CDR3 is CASSSRTGGPYEQYF.

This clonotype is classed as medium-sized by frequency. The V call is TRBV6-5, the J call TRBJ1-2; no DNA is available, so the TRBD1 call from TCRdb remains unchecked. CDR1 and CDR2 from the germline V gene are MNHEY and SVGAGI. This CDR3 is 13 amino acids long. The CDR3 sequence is CASSPGGGRGYTF.

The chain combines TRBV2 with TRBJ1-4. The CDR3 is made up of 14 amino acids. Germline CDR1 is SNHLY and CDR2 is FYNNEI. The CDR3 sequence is CASSENRWVEKLFF. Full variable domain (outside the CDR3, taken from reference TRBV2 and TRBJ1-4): EPEVTQTPSHQVTQMGQEVILRCVPISNHLYFYWYRQILGQKVEFLVSFYNNEISEKSEIFDDQFSVERPDGSNFTLKIRSTKLEDSAMYFCASSENRWVEKLFFGSGTQLSVL.

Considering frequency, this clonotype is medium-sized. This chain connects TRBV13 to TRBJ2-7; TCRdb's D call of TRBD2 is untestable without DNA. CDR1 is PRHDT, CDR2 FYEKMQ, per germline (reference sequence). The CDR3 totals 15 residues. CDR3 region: CASRTRGGFSYEQYF.

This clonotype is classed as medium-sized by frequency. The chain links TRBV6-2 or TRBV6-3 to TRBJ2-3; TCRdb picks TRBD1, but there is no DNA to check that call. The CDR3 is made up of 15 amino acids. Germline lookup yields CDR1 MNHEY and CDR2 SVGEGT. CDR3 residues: CASSPWGDNTDTQYF.

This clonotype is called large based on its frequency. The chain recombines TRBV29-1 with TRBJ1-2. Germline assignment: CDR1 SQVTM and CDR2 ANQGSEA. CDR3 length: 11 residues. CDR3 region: CSVGTSLGYTF.

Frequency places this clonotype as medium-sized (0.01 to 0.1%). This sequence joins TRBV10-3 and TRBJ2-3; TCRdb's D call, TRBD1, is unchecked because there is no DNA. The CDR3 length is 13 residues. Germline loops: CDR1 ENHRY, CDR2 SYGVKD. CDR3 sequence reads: CAISEPGGWAQYF.

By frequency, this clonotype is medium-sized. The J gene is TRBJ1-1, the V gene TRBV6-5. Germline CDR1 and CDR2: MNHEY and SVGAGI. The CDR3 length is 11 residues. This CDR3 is CASRKDSEAFF.

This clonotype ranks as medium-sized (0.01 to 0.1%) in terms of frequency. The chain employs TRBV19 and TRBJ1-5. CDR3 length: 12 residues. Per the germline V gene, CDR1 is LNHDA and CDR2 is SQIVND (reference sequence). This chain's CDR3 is CASTEGNQPQHF.

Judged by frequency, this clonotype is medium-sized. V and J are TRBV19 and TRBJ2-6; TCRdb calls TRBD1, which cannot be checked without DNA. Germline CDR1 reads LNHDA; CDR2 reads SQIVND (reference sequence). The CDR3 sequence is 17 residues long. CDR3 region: CASSSSIQGTGANVLTF.

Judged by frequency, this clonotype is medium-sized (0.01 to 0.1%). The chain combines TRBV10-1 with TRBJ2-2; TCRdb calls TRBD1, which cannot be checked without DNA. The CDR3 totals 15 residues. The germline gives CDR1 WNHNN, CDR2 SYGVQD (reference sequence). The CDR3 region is CASSEDRGVAGELFF.

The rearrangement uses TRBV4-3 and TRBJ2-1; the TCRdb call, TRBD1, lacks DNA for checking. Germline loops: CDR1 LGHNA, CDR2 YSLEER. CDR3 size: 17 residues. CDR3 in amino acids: CASSQDNAGASYNEQFF.

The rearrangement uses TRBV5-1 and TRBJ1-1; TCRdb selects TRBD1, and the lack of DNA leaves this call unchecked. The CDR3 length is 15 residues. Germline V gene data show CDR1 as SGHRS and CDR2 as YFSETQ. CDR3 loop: CASSLSGGMNTEAFF.

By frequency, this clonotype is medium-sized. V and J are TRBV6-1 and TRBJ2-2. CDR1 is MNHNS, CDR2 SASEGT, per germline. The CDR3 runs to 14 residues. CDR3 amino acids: CASSEQADTGELFF.